The 2 T cell receptor beta chains given below trace back to one sample, sequenced in a study of blood T cell repertoires in COVID-19. Repertoires were generated with immunoSEQ multiplex PCR, while TCRdb's copy carries only in-frame clones and drops some. Of fewer than 200,000 clones listed, 89% are singletons. Sequenced sample: peripheral blood. These receptors originate from a man between 18 and 29 years old who had recovered from COVID-19.

This chain uses TRBV5-1 with TRBJ1-2; 7 bases line up with TRBD1. The CDR3 is made up of 14 amino acids. Trimming removed 0 bases from V and 4 bases from J; junction bases left unmatched: 3. The germline CDR1 and CDR2 sequences are SGHRS and YFSETQ. DNA for the CDR3: TGCGCCAGCAGCTTGGAACAGGGGATCTATGGCTACACCTTC. As protein: CASSLEQGIYGYTF.

V is TRBV19 and J is TRBJ2-7, with 15 bases fitting TRBD2. CDR1 LNHDA and CDR2 SQIVND come from the germline V gene (reference sequence). The CDR3 is 19 residues long. J gave up 3 bases and V 6 bases, and 15 bases lay outside the gene matches. The CDR3 spells CASSPGLAGGSLGFYEQYF. CDR3 bases: TGTGCCAGTAGCCCGGGACTAGCGGGAGGTTCCCTTGGATTCTACGAGCAGTACTTC.